A selection of T cell receptor beta chains follows, all from one sample in a study of T cell repertoires in cytomegalovirus infection. The antigens for these receptors are not known. Using its own MiXCR run on the reads, TCRdb lists one record per CDR3 protein. The sample has 360,000 or so distinct CDR3 sequences, about 35% seen once. The sample consisted of cultured PBMCs, taken from culture after CMV antigen stimulation. The origin of the receptors is a human donor in good health (CMV status not recorded). Some clones in this sample may be carry-over from other donors' samples. Each CDR3 is given with its conserved first and last residue. The D gene is left open where the match is weak. Clone sizes are given selectively: once, few, many, or a class where the clone is expanded.

d_call: NA; v_call: TRBV11-2; clone_size: NA; j_call: TRBJ1-5; cdr3_aa: CASSSGTVSNQPQHF; cdr3_nt: TGTGCCAGCAGCTCAGGGACGGTTAGCAATCAGCCCCAGCATTTT
d_call: TRBD2; v_call: TRBV7-8; clone_size: many; j_call: TRBJ2-1; cdr3_aa: CASSPLAGGATEQFF; cdr3_nt: TGTGCCAGCAGCCCCCTAGCGGGAGGGGCCACTGAGCAGTTCTTC
d_call: TRBD1; v_call: TRBV5-4; clone_size: NA; j_call: TRBJ1-2; cdr3_aa: CASSPRDRGNGYTF; cdr3_nt: TGTGCCAGCAGCCCCCGGGACAGGGGTAATGGCTACACCTTC
d_call: TRBD2; v_call: TRBV19; clone_size: few; j_call: TRBJ2-1; cdr3_aa: CASSGTSGKPYNEQFF; cdr3_nt: TGTGCCAGTAGCGGGACTAGCGGCAAGCCCTACAATGAGCAGTTCTTC
d_call: TRBD2; v_call: TRBV7-2; clone_size: medium-sized; j_call: TRBJ2-5; cdr3_aa: CASSSKAGGKETQYF; cdr3_nt: TGTGCCAGCAGCTCTAAAGCGGGAGGGAAAGAGACCCAGTACTTC
d_call: TRBD1; v_call: TRBV2; clone_size: NA; j_call: TRBJ2-4; cdr3_aa: CASSGQGGIQYF; cdr3_nt: TGTGCCAGCAGCGGACAGGGTGGCATTCAGTACTTC
d_call: NA; v_call: TRBV6-6; clone_size: NA; j_call: TRBJ1-2; cdr3_aa: CASSEGPRIGYTF; cdr3_nt: TGTGCCAGCAGTGAGGGTCCCAGAATCGGCTACACCTTC
d_call: NA; v_call: TRBV4-1; clone_size: few; j_call: TRBJ1-5; cdr3_aa: CASSPRDMDNQPQHF; cdr3_nt: TGCGCCAGCAGCCCGAGGGACATGGACAATCAGCCCCAGCATTTT
d_call: TRBD2; v_call: TRBV24-1; clone_size: NA; j_call: TRBJ2-3; cdr3_aa: CATSDPSGRATDTQYF; cdr3_nt: TGTGCCACCAGTGACCCAAGCGGGAGGGCTACAGATACGCAGTATTTT
d_call: NA; v_call: TRBV28; clone_size: few; j_call: TRBJ2-4; cdr3_aa: CASSPTELLAKNIQYF; cdr3_nt: TGTGCCAGCAGCCCGACAGAGTTACTAGCCAAAAACATTCAGTACTTC
d_call: TRBD1; v_call: TRBV28; clone_size: NA; j_call: TRBJ2-6; cdr3_aa: CASSIWGQRLADVLTF; cdr3_nt: TGTGCCAGCAGCATCTGGGGACAGAGGCTGGCCGATGTCCTGACTTTC
d_call: NA; v_call: TRBV10-3; clone_size: few; j_call: TRBJ2-3; cdr3_aa: CAINRDPFADTQYF; cdr3_nt: TGTGCCATCAACAGGGACCCATTTGCAGATACGCAGTATTTT
d_call: TRBD2; v_call: TRBV7-2; clone_size: many; j_call: TRBJ2-7; cdr3_aa: CASSLERGWREGLREQYF; cdr3_nt: TGTGCCAGCAGCTTAGAAAGGGGTTGGCGGGAGGGCCTAAGGGAGCAGTACTTC
d_call: NA; v_call: TRBV10-1; clone_size: NA; j_call: TRBJ2-3; cdr3_aa: CASSDTSSSDTQYF; cdr3_nt: TGCGCCAGCAGTGATACTAGCAGCTCAGATACGCAGTATTTT
d_call: NA; v_call: TRBV19; clone_size: NA; j_call: TRBJ1-4; cdr3_aa: CASSRDGNEKLFF; cdr3_nt: TGTGCCAGTAGCCGGGACGGTAATGAAAAACTGTTTTTT
d_call: NA; v_call: TRBV4-3; clone_size: NA; j_call: TRBJ1-3; cdr3_aa: CASSQDLVRSSGNTIYF; cdr3_nt: TGCGCCAGCAGCCAAGATCTAGTCCGTTCCTCTGGAAACACCATATATTTT
d_call: TRBD1; v_call: TRBV28; clone_size: few; j_call: TRBJ2-7; cdr3_aa: CATVTGGLYEQYF; cdr3_nt: TGTGCCACCGTAACAGGGGGTCTCTACGAGCAGTACTTC
d_call: TRBD1; v_call: TRBV12-3/TRBV12-4; clone_size: NA; j_call: TRBJ1-2; cdr3_aa: CATGQGATNYGYTF; cdr3_nt: TGTGCCACCGGACAGGGGGCGACTAACTATGGCTACACCTTC
d_call: NA; v_call: TRBV15; clone_size: few; j_call: TRBJ1-5; cdr3_aa: CATSRGRSGSGNQPQHF; cdr3_nt: TGTGCCACCAGCAGAGGACGTTCAGGGAGCGGCAATCAGCCCCAGCATTTT
d_call: NA; v_call: TRBV9; clone_size: many; j_call: TRBJ1-5; cdr3_aa: CASSVGIGGDQPQHF; cdr3_nt: TGTGCCAGCAGCGTAGGAATCGGGGGCGATCAGCCCCAGCATTTT
d_call: NA; v_call: TRBV7-9; clone_size: many; j_call: TRBJ2-3; cdr3_aa: CASSPLPDTQYF; cdr3_nt: TGTGCCAGCAGCCCCCTACCAGATACGCAGTATTTT
d_call: NA; v_call: TRBV7-9; clone_size: NA; j_call: TRBJ2-3; cdr3_aa: CASSSVMGSTDTQYF; cdr3_nt: TGTGCCAGCAGCTCTGTAATGGGGAGCACAGATACGCAGTATTTT
d_call: NA; v_call: TRBV28; clone_size: few; j_call: TRBJ2-1; cdr3_aa: CASSAHVVVVEQFF; cdr3_nt: TGTGCCAGCAGCGCGCACGTGGTTGTGGTTGAGCAGTTCTTC
d_call: NA; v_call: TRBV30; clone_size: NA; j_call: TRBJ2-2; cdr3_aa: CAWSGYSGELFF; cdr3_nt: TGTGCCTGGAGTGGATACAGCGGGGAGCTGTTTTTT
d_call: NA; v_call: TRBV20-1; clone_size: few; j_call: TRBJ1-5; cdr3_aa: CSAMTDTNQPQHF; cdr3_nt: TGCAGTGCTATGACAGATACTAATCAGCCCCAGCATTTT
d_call: TRBD2; v_call: TRBV6-1; clone_size: NA; j_call: TRBJ2-1; cdr3_aa: CASSWTSGRINEQFF; cdr3_nt: TGTGCCAGCAGTTGGACTAGCGGCCGGATTAATGAGCAGTTCTTC
d_call: TRBD1; v_call: TRBV12-5; clone_size: NA; j_call: TRBJ1-2; cdr3_aa: CASGLTQSGTGNDGYTF; cdr3_nt: TGTGCTAGTGGTTTGACCCAATCCGGGACAGGGAATGATGGCTACACCTTC
d_call: TRBD1; v_call: TRBV19; clone_size: NA; j_call: TRBJ1-5; cdr3_aa: CASRTGQGVGQPQHF; cdr3_nt: TGTGCCAGTAGGACGGGACAGGGAGTCGGTCAGCCCCAGCATTTT
d_call: TRBD1; v_call: TRBV7-2; clone_size: NA; j_call: TRBJ1-2; cdr3_aa: CASSLVGTGSGYTF; cdr3_nt: TGTGCCAGCAGCTTAGTTGGGACAGGGAGCGGCTACACCTTC
d_call: NA; v_call: TRBV19; clone_size: NA; j_call: TRBJ2-6; cdr3_aa: CASSIWGANVLTF; cdr3_nt: TGTGCCAGTAGTATTTGGGGGGCCAACGTCCTGACTTTC
d_call: TRBD1; v_call: TRBV7-4; clone_size: NA; j_call: TRBJ2-1; cdr3_aa: CASSLRGTGGYNEQFF; cdr3_nt: TGTGCCAGCAGCCTAAGAGGTACAGGGGGTTACAATGAGCAGTTCTTC
d_call: NA; v_call: TRBV9; clone_size: NA; j_call: TRBJ2-1; cdr3_aa: CASSVLDTSNSYNEQFF; cdr3_nt: TGTGCCAGCAGCGTACTGGACACCTCCAACTCCTACAATGAGCAGTTCTTC
d_call: TRBD2; v_call: TRBV7-3; clone_size: few; j_call: TRBJ2-3; cdr3_aa: CASSLSGSGSLDTQYF; cdr3_nt: TGTGCCAGCAGCTTAAGCGGGAGTGGATCTTTAGATACGCAGTATTTT
d_call: NA; v_call: TRBV12-3/TRBV12-4; clone_size: few; j_call: TRBJ1-1; cdr3_aa: CASSPWGAPRTEAFF; cdr3_nt: TGTGCCAGCAGTCCCTGGGGGGCTCCGAGGACTGAAGCTTTCTTT
d_call: NA; v_call: TRBV28; clone_size: few; j_call: TRBJ2-5; cdr3_aa: CASSFRRPSGRDSPGSGQYF; cdr3_nt: TGTGCCAGCAGTTTCCGGAGGCCGAGCGGCCGGGACTCCCCTGGTAGCGGCCAGTACTTC
d_call: TRBD1; v_call: TRBV5-4; clone_size: NA; j_call: TRBJ1-2; cdr3_aa: CASRRTGEGYTF; cdr3_nt: TGTGCCAGCAGACGGACAGGGGAGGGCTACACCTTC
d_call: TRBD1; v_call: TRBV12-3/TRBV12-4; clone_size: few; j_call: TRBJ1-1; cdr3_aa: CASSSDRVANTEAFF; cdr3_nt: TGTGCCAGCAGTTCCGACAGGGTAGCGAACACTGAAGCTTTCTTT
d_call: TRBD1; v_call: TRBV7-2; clone_size: many; j_call: TRBJ2-3; cdr3_aa: CASSPTGGADTQYF; cdr3_nt: TGTGCCAGCAGTCCCACAGGGGGTGCAGATACGCAGTATTTT
d_call: TRBD2; v_call: TRBV7-2; clone_size: many; j_call: TRBJ2-2; cdr3_aa: CASSLAGGPTGELFF; cdr3_nt: TGTGCCAGCAGCTTAGCGGGAGGGCCCACCGGGGAGCTGTTTTTT
d_call: NA; v_call: TRBV7-2; clone_size: many; j_call: TRBJ2-1; cdr3_aa: CASTPQESSYNEQFF; cdr3_nt: TGTGCCAGCACCCCCCAAGAGAGCTCCTACAATGAGCAGTTCTTC
d_call: TRBD1; v_call: TRBV7-2; clone_size: many; j_call: TRBJ1-3; cdr3_aa: CASSSLTGVGNTIYF; cdr3_nt: TGTGCCAGCAGCTCCCTAACAGGGGTTGGAAACACCATATATTTT
d_call: NA; v_call: TRBV19; clone_size: NA; j_call: TRBJ1-1; cdr3_aa: CASSIEGITEAFF; cdr3_nt: TGTGCCAGTAGTATAGAGGGTATTACTGAAGCTTTCTTT
d_call: TRBD2; v_call: TRBV7-9; clone_size: few; j_call: TRBJ2-3; cdr3_aa: CATPEKRETPDTQYF; cdr3_nt: TGTGCCACCCCCGAGAAGCGGGAGACCCCAGATACGCAGTATTTT
d_call: TRBD2; v_call: TRBV7-2; clone_size: NA; j_call: TRBJ2-5; cdr3_aa: CASSEWGGGAVTQYF; cdr3_nt: TGTGCCAGCAGCGAATGGGGGGGGGGTGCGGTGACCCAGTACTTC
d_call: NA; v_call: TRBV15; clone_size: NA; j_call: TRBJ1-2; cdr3_aa: CATSISDSNYGYTF; cdr3_nt: TGTGCCACCAGCATTTCAGACAGTAACTATGGCTACACCTTC
d_call: NA; v_call: TRBV6-2/TRBV6-3; clone_size: few; j_call: TRBJ1-1; cdr3_aa: CASSYLPGISTLGYTEAFF; cdr3_nt: TGTGCCAGCAGTTACCTCCCAGGGATAAGTACCTTGGGTTACACTGAAGCTTTCTTT